This is a list of T cell receptor beta chains from one sample in a study of cytomegalovirus exposure and HLA in healthy donors. Only in-frame clones appear in the TCRdb table, and some are missing; sequencing was by immunoSEQ multiplex PCR. In the table there are about 130,000 clones, about nine tenths of which are singletons. Input material: PBMCs. The receptor source for this set is a woman aged 18-29 years in good health and CMV-seronegative. Each CDR3 is given with its conserved first and last residue. The D gene is left open where the match is weak. Size is stated for part of the rows, as once, few or many counts, or as a class when the clone is expanded.

clone size: .; J gene: TRBJ2-5; D gene: TRBD2; V gene: TRBV6-4; CDR3 DNA: TGTGCCAGCAGCGACCATGCGGGAGCCGGCCAAGAGACCCAGTACTTC; CDR3 protein: CASSDHAGAGQETQYF
clone size: .; J gene: TRBJ2-1; D gene: TRBD2; V gene: TRBV10-3; CDR3 DNA: TGTGCCATCAGTGAGTCGCCGGGAGGGGTCTACAATGAGCAGTTCTTC; CDR3 protein: CAISESPGGVYNEQFF
clone size: .; J gene: TRBJ1-5; D gene: .; V gene: TRBV19; CDR3 DNA: TGTGCCAGTAGTATTGAAGGGGAAAGCAATCAGCCCCAGCATTTT; CDR3 protein: CASSIEGESNQPQHF
clone size: .; J gene: TRBJ2-1; D gene: TRBD2; V gene: TRBV5-4; CDR3 DNA: TGTGCCAGCAGCCTAGCGGGGACGGACAATGAGCAGTTCTTC; CDR3 protein: CASSLAGTDNEQFF
clone size: once; J gene: TRBJ1-1; D gene: TRBD1; V gene: TRBV5-1; CDR3 DNA: TGCGCCAGCAGCTCGGGGGGACAGGGCTTTAACACTGAAGCTTTCTTT; CDR3 protein: CASSSGGQGFNTEAFF
clone size: few; J gene: TRBJ1-1; D gene: TRBD1; V gene: TRBV30; CDR3 DNA: TGTGCCTGGAGCGGACAGGGGGGAACTGAAGCTTTCTTT; CDR3 protein: CAWSGQGGTEAFF
clone size: few; J gene: TRBJ2-1; D gene: .; V gene: TRBV28; CDR3 DNA: TGTGCCAGCAGTTGGGGCGTGGGGGCGGGCAATGAGCAGTTCTTC; CDR3 protein: CASSWGVGAGNEQFF
clone size: .; J gene: TRBJ1-1; D gene: .; V gene: TRBV6-5; CDR3 DNA: TGTGCCAGCAGTTACGGGGCAGGGTTGAACACTGAAGCTTTCTTT; CDR3 protein: CASSYGAGLNTEAFF
clone size: .; J gene: TRBJ1-2; D gene: .; V gene: TRBV7-8; CDR3 DNA: TGTGCCAGCAGCTTCGTACGGAACTATGGCTACACCTTC; CDR3 protein: CASSFVRNYGYTF
clone size: .; J gene: TRBJ2-7; D gene: .; V gene: TRBV6-5; CDR3 DNA: TGTGCCAGCAGGGAAACGTTGGGCGGGACCTACGAGCAGTACTTC; CDR3 protein: CASRETLGGTYEQYF
clone size: .; J gene: TRBJ2-1; D gene: TRBD2; V gene: TRBV5-4; CDR3 DNA: TGTGCCAGCAGCCCTGGACCCAGCGGGGCTGCCCACAATGAGCAGTTCTTC; CDR3 protein: CASSPGPSGAAHNEQFF
clone size: once; J gene: TRBJ2-7; D gene: TRBD2; V gene: TRBV4-1; CDR3 DNA: TGCGCCAGCAGCCAGGCCCTAGCGGGGTACACAAGGGAGCAGTACTTC; CDR3 protein: CASSQALAGYTREQYF
clone size: few; J gene: TRBJ1-4; D gene: .; V gene: TRBV19; CDR3 DNA: TGTGCCAGTAGTTGGGCAGAGAATGAAAAACTGTTTTTT; CDR3 protein: CASSWAENEKLFF
clone size: .; J gene: TRBJ2-5; D gene: TRBD1; V gene: TRBV29-1; CDR3 DNA: TGCAGCGTTGGGGGACAGAGGGGGACCCAGTACTTC; CDR3 protein: CSVGGQRGTQYF
clone size: .; J gene: TRBJ2-6; D gene: .; V gene: TRBV5-6; CDR3 DNA: TGTGCCAGCAGCTTGTTAGGCACGGACTCCTCTGGGGCCAACGTCCTGACTTTC; CDR3 protein: CASSLLGTDSSGANVLTF
clone size: .; J gene: TRBJ2-5; D gene: .; V gene: TRBV7-2; CDR3 DNA: TGTGCCAGCGGCCGACAACGGGAGACCCAGTACTTC; CDR3 protein: CASGRQRETQYF
clone size: .; J gene: TRBJ2-7; D gene: .; V gene: TRBV30; CDR3 DNA: TGTGCCTGGATGGCGGTACTTGGGTTATACGAGCAGTACTTC; CDR3 protein: CAWMAVLGLYEQYF
clone size: once; J gene: TRBJ1-1; D gene: .; V gene: TRBV6-6; CDR3 DNA: TGTGCCAGCAGTTACACAGGGCCCGAAGCTTTCTTT; CDR3 protein: CASSYTGPEAFF
clone size: .; J gene: TRBJ2-3; D gene: .; V gene: TRBV7-9; CDR3 DNA: TGTGCCAGCAGCTTACGCGGGGACGGCTTCACAGATACGCAGTATTTT; CDR3 protein: CASSLRGDGFTDTQYF
clone size: .; J gene: TRBJ2-2; D gene: TRBD2; V gene: TRBV7-2; CDR3 DNA: TGTGCCAGCAGCTTAACTAGCGGGATCACCGGGGAGCTGTTTTTT; CDR3 protein: CASSLTSGITGELFF
clone size: .; J gene: TRBJ2-3; D gene: .; V gene: TRBV9; CDR3 DNA: TGTGCCAGCAGCGTAGAGGCGGTCACAGATACGCAGTATTTT; CDR3 protein: CASSVEAVTDTQYF
clone size: .; J gene: TRBJ1-3; D gene: .; V gene: TRBV25-1; CDR3 DNA: TGTGCCAGCAGCGACACCGGGACATTAGGAAACACCATATATTTT; CDR3 protein: CASSDTGTLGNTIYF